This T cell receptor (beta chain) emerged from a study of blood T cell repertoires in COVID-19 (dated by TCRdb to about 2020). Describing the broader study: Samples from collaborators originated in the United States, Italy and Spain and spanned both the acute and convalescent phases of COVID-19. The material from the prospective study consisted of cDNA or gDNA derived from T cells, B-cell-depleted T cells, or PBMCs. The dataset comprised deeply sampled blood TCRbeta repertoires from subjects exposed to, actively infected with, or recovered from COVID-19. The repertoires were released in a freely available public database intended as a resource for research on the immune response to SARS-CoV-2. The samples were drawn from the first 160 participants of the ongoing ImmuneRACE study and from roughly 1,300 subjects provided by 6 global collaborators. Sample metadata almost always included a de-identified subject ID, COVID-19 status, age in years and sex. Where HLA class I and class II types were available, the types were taken from metadata supplied by the sample provider, not from assay-based typing.

TCRbeta CDR3 regions were amplified from genomic DNA by means of the immunoSEQ Assay, a bias-controlled multiplex PCR. The authors' analysis ran thus. The number of nucleated cells in each sample was estimated from the amplification of reference gene primers within the assay. Sequence reads were collapsed and filtered to measure the absolute abundance of every unique TCRbeta CDR3 rearrangement. Productive Simpson clonality was computed per sample as the square root of Simpson's diversity index over productive rearrangements. Drawn from immuneACCESS, this table holds only the in-frame rearrangements with V and J called that TCRdb kept. Clones are partly lost; checked studies trace under half to an unresolved V gene and leave the rest unexplained. From that table come the V and J calls and clone size; the DNA was used to work out D and trimming. Recorded for this sample are 55,000 to 75,000 clones; about 83% of them occurred a single time. The ten largest clonotypes hold less than 25% of the sample.

The collaborating institutions used their own protocols to collect whole blood in K2EDTA tubes. For TCRbeta analysis, collaborator samples were shipped as frozen whole blood, as isolated PBMCs, or as DNA extracted from either sample type. With regard to this clone: Its recognized antigen is unknown. Qualities for individual bases were not recorded, and no much larger clone is one base off.

What the research found in general, with its limitations: The quantity of clinical and demographic metadata differed by source and by participant and was supplied without curation.

This receptor was identified in a human donor in a cohort sampled during active COVID-19. Sample: peripheral blood.

The DNA sequence is TGCAGCGTACAGATCCCTAGCGGGGGGGTCACAGATACGCAGTATTTT. The encoded protein is CSVQIPSGGVTDTQYF. The rearranged segments are TRBV29-1 and TRBJ2-3; TRBD2 aligns with 12 central bases. The CDR3 runs 16 amino acids, cysteine and phenylalanine included. Only the CDR3 portion is preserved as DNA: 48 bases, with reading frame beginning at the first base. The V end gives up 6 bases and the J end 2 bases, leaving 9 bases in the junction not matched to a gene. Looking up the germline V gene yields CDR1 SQVTM and CDR2 ANQGSEA.